Below are 8 T cell receptor beta chains sequenced from a single sample in a study of PD-1 blockade in classical Hodgkin lymphoma. Patients all relapsed after autologous stem cell transplantation, and there was variation in brentuximab vedotin exposure. Sequencing used immunoSEQ multiplex PCR; TCRdb keeps in-frame clones, though not all of them. The sample carries about 40,000 clones, 80% to 90% recorded once. This sample comprised peripheral blood mononuclear cells (PBMCs), obtained at baseline. These TCRs come from a human donor with classical Hodgkin lymphoma.

This clone was seen more than once but under ten times. The V and J genes are TRBV30 and TRBJ2-7, with TRBD2 identical over 11 bases. The CDR3 contains 19 residues. Germline CDR1 GTSNPN, CDR2 SVGIG (reference sequence). With V trimmed by 0 bases and J by 4 bases, 17 bases remained unmatched. The CDR3 DNA reads TGTGCCTGGAGTGTAAATCTCGAACTAGCGGGAGCGGAAAGGTACGAGCAGTACTTC. Encoded protein: CAWSVNLELAGAERYEQYF.

The J gene is TRBJ2-7, the V gene TRBV6-5; weak D call: TRBD2 (7 bases). From germline, CDR1 is MNHEY and CDR2 SVGAGI. V was pared by 6 bases and J by 3 bases, with 9 bases between. The CDR3 runs 12 residues. The CDR3 is CASRGGGYEQYF. In nucleotides, the CDR3 is TGTGCCAGCAGGGGAGGGGGCTACGAGCAGTACTTC.

The chain links TRBV7-9 to TRBJ2-1; weak D call: TRBD2 (7 bases). Trimming took off 5 bases at V and 3 bases at J, with 14 bases between the two ends. Germline loops: CDR1 SEHNR, CDR2 FQNEAQ (reference sequence). The CDR3 runs to 15 residues. In DNA form, the CDR3 reads TGTGCCAGCAGCCTCCGCGGGGGACACTACAATGAGCAGTTCTTC. It is translated as CASSLRGGHYNEQFF.

This clone appeared once. The CDR3 region is CASKPRGSLGFEQFF. CDR3 bases: TGTGCCAGCAAACCCCGGGGTAGCTTGGGCTTTGAGCAGTTCTTC. This rearrangement joins TRBV5-6 to TRBJ2-1, with a possible D match to TRBD2 (5 bases). The V end lost 6 bases, the J end lost 9 bases, and 22 bases lay between the germline ends. This CDR3 contains 15 residues. Germline V gives CDR1 SGHDT, CDR2 YYEEEE.

This clone occurred a few times. The CDR3 loop is CASSPLTSLGHTEAFF. The CDR3 DNA is TGTGCCAGCAGCCCACTAACCTCCCTGGGACACACTGAAGCTTTCTTT. The rearrangement links TRBV9 to TRBJ1-1; D is possibly TRBD1 (5 bases). V lost 4 bases, J lost 3 bases, and 19 bases lay in between. This CDR3 is built from 16 residues. Germline V gives CDR1 SGDLS, CDR2 YYNGEE. The whole variable domain, remainder taken from reference TRBV9 and TRBJ1-1, is DSGVTQTPKHLITATGQRVTLRCSPRSGDLSVYWYQQSLDQGLQFLIQYYNGEERAKGNILERFSAQQFPDLHSELNLSSLELGDSALYFCASSPLTSLGHTEAFFGQGTRLTVV.

The V gene is TRBV7-3, the J gene TRBJ1-3; D is unresolved. Germline V CDR1 and CDR2: SGHTA, FQGTGA. The CDR3 has 14 amino acids. Between the trimmed V and J ends, which lost 5 bases and 0 bases, there was a span of 8 bases. This chain's CDR3 is CASSLDGSGNTIYF. The CDR3 nucleotides read TGTGCCAGCAGCCTCGACGGCTCTGGAAACACCATATATTTT.

The chain couples TRBV7-3 to TRBJ1-1; 9 positions match TRBD1. Germline-derived CDR1 and CDR2 are SGHTA and FQGTGA. The length of the CDR3 is 13 residues. Unmatched junction bases numbered 2, after V lost 4 bases and J lost 5 bases. The CDR3 here is CASSWTGETEAFF. The CDR3 nucleotides read TGTGCCAGCAGCTGGACAGGGGAGACTGAAGCTTTCTTT.

J is TRBJ2-7 and V is TRBV6-5, with TRBD2 as a possible D gene (6 bases). Germline values: CDR1 MNHEY, CDR2 SVGAGI. The CDR3 is 15 amino acids. V was shortened by 6 bases and J by 2 bases, with 17 bases between the two germline ends. This CDR3 reads CASRLSSADPYEQYF. In DNA, the CDR3 is TGTGCCAGCAGGCTATCTAGCGCCGATCCCTACGAGCAGTACTTC.